The source of this T cell receptor beta chain is a study of T cell responses to AZD1222 COVID-19 vaccine. Study observations and caveats: With two AZD1222 doses given, Spike-specific TCR breadth and depth both rose. It was only 6 or 7 AZD1222 recipients who were seropositive at baseline. Nearly half of spike-specific TCRs reportedly go after variant regions that carry no mutations.

Here immunoSEQ multiplex PCR was the method, and the copy in TCRdb shows in-frame clones only, minus some. This table has approximately 170,000 clones, more than 85% appearing once. CDR1 is SGHTS, CDR2 YDEGEE, per germline. The length of the CDR3 is 12 residues. Trimming shortened V by 1 base and J by 7 bases, and 7 bases separated the two germline ends. The count of this clone is one. Its specificity is not known. The sequence was obtained from an adult in good health. The sequences come from peripheral blood, collected on day 0 of AZD1222 vaccination. The chain joins TRBV5-8 to TRBJ2-3; D uncertain. DNA for the CDR3: TGTGCCAGCAGCTTGAATCGGTATACGCAGTATTTT. It translates to CASSLNRYTQYF.